This TCR beta chain was obtained from a study of shared clonotypes between healthy human individuals. On this clone: Its antigen remains unidentified.

The data were produced by immunoSEQ multiplex PCR, yet TCRdb's version contains in-frame clones alone and is incomplete. Of a few million clones listed, about 92% are singletons. The V gene lost 2 bases and the J gene lost 0 bases, with 7 bases spanning the gap. The CDR3 is 14 amino acids. In germline, CDR1 is MGHRA, CDR2 YSYEKL. The study's findings and limits: Tissue TCR repertoires likely differ from these blood-only repertoires.

The sequence derives from a man aged 18 to 35 in good health. The sample taken for sequencing was naive CD4+ T cells sorted from blood. Subset given: CD45RA+ positively selected. The chain has TRBV4-1 and TRBJ1-2, with no clear D. The CDR3 loop is CASSQPNTNYGYTF. The CDR3 DNA is TGCGCCAGCAGCCAACCGAATACTAACTATGGCTACACCTTC.